The next 31 T cell receptor beta chains were all read from a single sample in a study of cytomegalovirus exposure and HLA in healthy donors. The PCR made use of 60 Vbeta and 13 Jbeta primers. Measured with immunoSEQ multiplex PCR; TCRdb has only the in-frame clones, and not every one. This table has approximately 120,000 clones, nearly 80% appearing once. Material: PBMCs. All receptors derive from a woman in her forties in good health and CMV-seronegative.

Comments on this clone: The limits of the CDR3 on the DNA are not certain, so only TCRdb's listed CDR3 is given. V usage is TRBV6-1 and J usage is TRBJ1-5. Inclusive of both ends, the CDR3 amounts to 15 amino acids. Germline V gene lookup returns CDR1 MNHNS and CDR2 SASEGT. The CDR3 protein is CASTPWGGGNQPQPF.

The chain combines TRBV5-1 with TRBJ1-4, with TRBD1 identical over 10 bases. This CDR3 region has 14 residues. Germline V gene data show CDR1 as SGHRS and CDR2 as YFSETQ. V was pared by 4 bases and J by 10 bases, with 7 bases of the junction left unmatched. The CDR3 nucleotides read TGCGCCAGCAGCGAAGGGACAGGGGCTGCAAAACTGTTTTTT. Translating gives CASSEGTGAAKLFF.

This rearrangement joins TRBV19 to TRBJ2-5, with 9 nucleotides matching TRBD1. The J segment lost 12 bases and the V segment lost 4 bases, leaving 9 bases of the junction unmatched. The CDR3 runs to 13 residues. Germline lookup yields CDR1 LNHDA and CDR2 SQIVND (reference sequence). CDR3 protein: CASSTAWTGEKYF. CDR3 in DNA: TGTGCCAGTAGTACCGCGTGGACAGGGGAAAAGTACTTC.

The J gene is TRBJ1-1, the V gene TRBV2; D is unclear. V was pared by 1 base and J by 3 bases, with 9 bases between. The CDR3 is made up of 14 amino acids. The germline CDR1 and CDR2 sequences are SNHLY and FYNNEI. The CDR3 protein is CASSEGIGYTEAFF. Written as DNA, the CDR3 is TGTGCCAGCAGTGAAGGTATCGGGTACACTGAAGCTTTCTTT. Full variable domain (missing parts from reference TRBV2 and TRBJ1-1): EPEVTQTPSHQVTQMGQEVILRCVPISNHLYFYWYRQILGQKVEFLVSFYNNEISEKSEIFDDQFSVERPDGSNFTLKIRSTKLEDSAMYFCASSEGIGYTEAFFGQGTRLTVV.

The rearrangement joins TRBV4-1 to TRBJ2-3; 13 nucleotides align to TRBD2. The CDR3 spans 19 residues. The germline V gene encodes CDR1 MGHRA and CDR2 YSYEKL. The trim removed 2 bases at V and 2 bases at J, leaving 10 bases unmatched. The CDR3 DNA sequence: TGCGCCAGCAGCCAACGACTAGCGGGAGGACCCGAAGCCACAGATACGCAGTATTTT. Protein: CASSQRLAGGPEATDTQYF.

This clone was detected only a few times. The chain carries TRBV21-1 and TRBJ1-5; the listed D gene, TRBD1, was not tested against the DNA. TRBV21-1 has pseudogene status. The CDR3 has 20 residues. This CDR3 is CASSKGRRDRGLWSNQPQHF. The CDR3, as DNA: TGTGCCAGCAGCAAGGGACGGCGGGACAGGGGTCTTTGGAGCAATCAGCCCCAGCATTTT.

The J gene is TRBJ2-2, the V gene TRBV28, with 11 nucleotides matching TRBD2. The CDR3 totals 16 residues. CDR1 and CDR2 from the germline V gene are MDHEN and SYDVKM. J was trimmed by 4 bases and V by 8 bases; bases with no gene match: 9. The CDR3 region is CASHPRLAGGTGELFF. The CDR3 DNA is TGTGCCAGCCACCCCCGGCTAGCGGGAGGCACCGGGGAGCTGTTTTTT. Together with reference TRBV28 and TRBJ2-2, the CDR3 gives the full variable domain: DVKVTQSSRYLVKRTGEKVFLECVQDMDHENMFWYRQDPGLGLRLIYFSYDVKMKEKGDIPEGYSVSREKKERFSLILESASTNQTSMYLCASHPRLAGGTGELFFGEGSRLTVL.

The chain combines TRBV6-6 with TRBJ1-1, with D possibly TRBD1 on 6 matching bases. The CDR3 runs 14 residues. Trimming removed 7 bases at V and 5 bases at J, with 17 bases between. Germline CDR1 MNHNY, CDR2 SVGAGI (reference sequence). The CDR3 loop is CASTVTGRGTEAFF. The DNA of the CDR3 is TGTGCCAGCACTGTGACAGGCCGAGGGACTGAAGCTTTCTTT.

This sequence joins TRBV10-3 and TRBJ1-6, with 7 bases identical to TRBD1. CDR3 length equals 20 residues. V was clipped by 5 bases and J by 1 base; unmatched bases: 17. The germline CDR1 and CDR2 sequences are ENHRY and SYGVKD. DNA of the CDR3: TGTGCCATCAGTTCCCCTCGTGTGACAGGGTTCGAATCCTATAATTCACCCCTCCACTTT. Its translation is CAISSPRVTGFESYNSPLHF.

V and J are TRBV6-1 and TRBJ2-5, with a weak D call TRBD1 (6 bases). The V gene lost 0 bases and the J gene lost 5 bases, with 10 bases spanning the gap. The germline V gene has CDR1 MNHNS and CDR2 SASEGT. This CDR3 is built from 14 residues. CDR3 sequence: CASSEAQGSETQYF. The CDR3 nucleotides are TGTGCCAGCAGTGAAGCACAGGGCTCGGAGACCCAGTACTTC.

This clone was detected once. This chain joins TRBV5-1 and TRBJ1-5, with D possibly TRBD1 on 6 matching bases. Germline V gives CDR1 SGHRS, CDR2 YFSETQ. The CDR3 has 14 amino acids. V was trimmed by 4 bases and J by 4 bases, leaving 12 bases between them. DNA for the CDR3: TGCGCCAGCAGCAACAGGGTGGGTAATCAGCCCCAGCATTTT. It specifies CASSNRVGNQPQHF.

The V call is TRBV28, the J call TRBJ1-1, with D possibly being TRBD1 (5 bases). Per the germline V gene, CDR1 is MDHEN and CDR2 is SYDVKM. The CDR3 has 16 amino acids. V shed 3 bases and J shed 2 bases, with 16 bases lying between them. CDR3 coding DNA: TGTGCCAGCAGTTTCGGAGGGGACCTACTCAACACTGAAGCTTTCTTT. It translates to CASSFGGDLLNTEAFF. The full variable domain, its missing parts supplied by reference TRBV28 and TRBJ1-1, is DVKVTQSSRYLVKRTGEKVFLECVQDMDHENMFWYRQDPGLGLRLIYFSYDVKMKEKGDIPEGYSVSREKKERFSLILESASTNQTSMYLCASSFGGDLLNTEAFFGQGTRLTVV.

About this clone: At one of its ends the junction is not consistent with the germline gene, which may arise from a read error. CDR3 in DNA: TGTGCCAGCAGCTTGTATTTCGCAGAGCCCGAAAACAGTCAGTACTTC. Translated, it gives CASSLYFAEPENSQYF. The genes are TRBV5-4 and TRBJ2-4; D remains unclear. Germline V gives CDR1 SGHNT, CDR2 YYREEE (reference sequence). This CDR3 is 16 amino acids long.

To note about this clone: At one of its ends the junction is not consistent with the germline gene, which may arise from a read error. This chain uses TRBV7-7 with TRBJ2-5, with D unresolved. The germline V gene has CDR1 SSHAT and CDR2 FNYEAQ (reference sequence). CDR3 length: 13 residues. CDR3 region: CASSFTVKETQYF. CDR3 bases: TGTGCTAGCAGCTTTACGGTTAAAGAGACCCAGTACTTC.

The CDR3 is CASSFSASGRDETQYF. The DNA for the CDR3 is TGTGCCAGCAGCTTCAGCGCTAGCGGGAGGGACGAGACCCAGTACTTC. This chain joins TRBV5-4 and TRBJ2-5; 12 nucleotides agree with TRBD2. The CDR3 contains 16 residues. In germline, CDR1 is SGHNT, CDR2 YYREEE (reference sequence). After removal of 2 bases from V and 5 bases from J, the junction contained 7 bases not matched to a gene.

The CDR3 region is CASSLMRGTDTQYF. The CDR3 bases are TGCGCCAGCAGCCTCATGCGGGGCACAGATACGCAGTATTTT. The chain employs TRBV5-1 and TRBJ2-3, with D possibly TRBD2 on 5 matching bases. Looked up from germline, CDR1 is SGHRS and CDR2 is YFSETQ. Trimming pared 4 bases from V and 1 base from J, leaving 10 bases between. The CDR3 loop spans 14 amino acids. The full variable domain, rest sourced from reference TRBV5-1 and TRBJ2-3, is KAGVTQTPRYLIKTRGQQVTLSCSPISGHRSVSWYQQTPGQGLQFLFEYFSETQRNKGNFPGRFSGRQFSNSRSEMNVSTLELGDSALYLCASSLMRGTDTQYFGPGTRLTVL.

V and J are TRBV28 and TRBJ2-1; 9 positions agree with TRBD2. V was clipped by 3 bases and J by 4 bases; unmatched bases: 7. The CDR3 runs to 16 residues. Germline CDR1 and CDR2: MDHEN and SYDVKM. The CDR3 protein is CASSFARLAAYNEQFF. The CDR3, as DNA: TGTGCCAGCAGTTTTGCGAGACTAGCGGCGTACAATGAGCAGTTCTTC.

The chain combines TRBV6-1 with TRBJ2-3; 8 nucleotides line up with TRBD2. Trimming took 3 bases from V and 2 from J; bases not matched to a gene: 4. The CDR3 is 15 residues long. Germline CDR1 reads MNHNS; CDR2 reads SASEGT. The CDR3 loop reads CASSDQAGDTDTQYF. Written as DNA, the CDR3 is TGTGCCAGCAGTGACCAAGCGGGAGACACAGATACGCAGTATTTT.

The chain recombines TRBV6-1 with TRBJ2-5; D perhaps matches TRBD1 (5 bases). This CDR3 region has 18 residues. Germline V gene sequence: CDR1 MNHNS, CDR2 SASEGT. V lost 4 bases and J lost 2, with 23 bases in between. The CDR3 DNA is TGTGCCAGCAGTGTTGGGGCCGTAGGCCCCAACCAACAAGAGACCCAGTACTTC. This sequence encodes CASSVGAVGPNQQETQYF.

V gene TRBV19 combines with J gene TRBJ2-7; 7 positions match TRBD2. This CDR3 spans 14 amino acids. Germline-derived CDR1 and CDR2 are LNHDA and SQIVND (reference sequence). With 7 bases clipped from V and 4 bases from J, the junction kept 10 bases outside the gene matches. The CDR3 sequence is CASTAGVGGYEQYF. The CDR3 coding sequence is TGTGCCAGTACCGCCGGGGTGGGGGGGTACGAGCAGTACTTC. The variable domain in full, with the rest retrieved from reference TRBV19 and TRBJ2-7, is DGGITQSPKYLFRKEGQNVTLSCEQNLNHDAMYWYRQDPGQGLRLIYYSQIVNDFQKGDIAEGYSVSREKKESFPLTVTSAQKNPTAFYLCASTAGVGGYEQYFGPGTRLTVT.

This clone was detected only once. In DNA, the CDR3 is TGTGCCAGCAGCTTGGGAGCTAGCGGGACTTACGAGCAGTACTTC. Its translation is CASSLGASGTYEQYF. This rearrangement joins TRBV28 to TRBJ2-7, with 9 positions matching TRBD2. Germline V gene data show CDR1 as MDHEN and CDR2 as SYDVKM. V shed 6 bases, J shed 4 bases, and the junction held 10 bases outside the gene matches. CDR3 length: 15 residues.

This sequence joins TRBV5-4 and TRBJ2-7; 8 bases are shared with TRBD2. Trimming removed 4 bases from V and 4 bases from J; junction bases left unmatched: 13. This CDR3 spans 16 amino acids. CDR1 SGHNT and CDR2 YYREEE come from the germline V gene (reference sequence). Written as DNA, the CDR3 is TGTGCCAGCAGCCGGGGTGGGGCGGGAGGCCAGTACGAGCAGTACTTC. It specifies CASSRGGAGGQYEQYF.

This clone came up once. The rearrangement links TRBV5-1 to TRBJ1-2, with TRBD1 identical over 8 bases. The germline V gene has CDR1 SGHRS and CDR2 YFSETQ. V shed 2 bases and J 6 bases; nucleotides not matched to a gene: 6. The CDR3 totals 14 residues. The CDR3: CASSLTGQGNGYTF. As DNA, the CDR3 is TGCGCCAGCAGCTTAACAGGACAGGGCAATGGCTACACCTTC.

The V and J genes are TRBV28 and TRBJ1-2; D possibly corresponds to TRBD1 (5 bases). The CDR3 has 13 residues. The V end was cut by 2 bases, the J end by 6 bases, with 10 bases between. Germline lookup yields CDR1 MDHEN and CDR2 SYDVKM. Here the CDR3 reads CASSLQGSNGYTF. The CDR3 nucleotides read TGTGCCAGCAGTTTACAGGGTTCCAATGGCTACACCTTC.

This rearrangement joins TRBV9 to TRBJ2-2; TRBD1 agrees at 7 bases. The CDR3 covers 14 residues. Trimming took 4 bases from V and 5 from J; bases not matched to a gene: 5. Germline V gene sequence: CDR1 SGDLS, CDR2 YYNGEE. The CDR3 protein is CASSKQTGTGELFF. Here the CDR3 DNA reads TGTGCCAGCAGCAAACAGACAGGGACCGGGGAGCTGTTTTTT.

This clone has a handful of counts. V usage is TRBV4-1 and J usage is TRBJ2-1; D perhaps matches TRBD2 (6 bases). The germline V gene encodes CDR1 MGHRA and CDR2 YSYEKL. CDR3 length: 15 amino acids. Trimming removed 4 bases from V and 3 bases from J, with 13 bases in between. The chain's CDR3 is CASSPLLGGYNEQFF. The CDR3 DNA reads TGCGCCAGCAGCCCCTTGTTGGGGGGCTACAATGAGCAGTTCTTC.

This clone was counted once. This chain connects TRBV7-2 to TRBJ1-5; D is perhaps TRBD1 (5 bases). The CDR3 is 15 residues long. The V end was cut by 3 bases, the J end by 0 bases, with 9 bases between. CDR1 is SGHTA and CDR2 is FQGNSA in the germline V gene. The CDR3 spells CASSLYRSSNQPQHF. The CDR3 nucleotides read TGTGCCAGCAGCTTGTACAGGAGTAGCAATCAGCCCCAGCATTTT. Supplemented by reference TRBV7-2 and TRBJ1-5, the full variable domain reads GAGVSQSPSNKVTEKGKDVELRCDPISGHTALYWYRQSLGQGLEFLIYFQGNSAPDKSGLPSDRFSAERTGGSVSTLTIQRTQQEDSAVYLCASSLYRSSNQPQHFGDGTRLSIL.

The chain combines TRBV19 with TRBJ1-5; 8 bases are shared with TRBD1. The V gene's germline CDR1 is LNHDA and CDR2 SQIVND (reference sequence). The CDR3 has 14 residues. Trimming at V came to 7 bases and at J to 3 bases, leaving 5 bases not matched to a gene. CDR3 bases: TGTGCCAGTATGGCGGGACAGGTCAATCAGCCCCAGCATTTT. Translating gives CASMAGQVNQPQHF.

A single count supports this clone. The CDR3, as DNA: TGTGCCATCAGTGACTCAACTAGGGCGGGGATACATACGCAGTATTTT. Protein: CAISDSTRAGIHTQYF. This chain joins TRBV10-3 and TRBJ2-3; the D gene is possibly TRBD2 (6 bases). This CDR3 comprises 16 residues. V was pared by 3 bases and J by 7 bases, with 20 bases between. CDR1 is ENHRY, CDR2 SYGVKD, per germline.

This clone was counted only a few times. The chain carries TRBV4-1 and TRBJ2-1; tentatively, D is TRBD2 (5 bases). The CDR3 extends over 14 amino acids. V gave up 0 bases and J gave up 5 bases, with 8 bases separating them. CDR1 is MGHRA and CDR2 is YSYEKL in the germline V gene. The CDR3 loop reads CASSQDPGDNEQFF. The DNA of the CDR3 is TGCGCCAGCAGCCAAGATCCCGGGGACAATGAGCAGTTCTTC.

This chain joins TRBV9 and TRBJ2-7; 9 bases are a match to TRBD1. Losses at the gene ends were 4 bases for V and 7 bases for J; bases not matched to a gene: 15. This CDR3 contains 16 residues. Per the germline V gene, CDR1 is SGDLS and CDR2 is YYNGEE. CDR3 sequence reads: CASSTRRQGVVGEQYF. CDR3 nucleotide sequence: TGTGCCAGCAGCACGAGACGACAGGGGGTAGTAGGAGAGCAGTACTTC.